The sequence of this TCR beta chain was determined in a study of blood T cell repertoires in COVID-19. TCRdb keeps only in-frame clones here, not all; method: immunoSEQ multiplex PCR. This table holds fewer than 250,000 clones, 84% found once. This CDR3 region has 16 residues. From germline, CDR1 is LGHDT and CDR2 YNNKEL (reference sequence). With 1 base clipped from V and 9 bases from J, the junction kept 8 bases outside the gene matches. This TCR was recovered from a woman aged 30 to 39 who had recovered from COVID-19. Sequencing used PBMCs or T cells enriched from blood (not recorded which). The chain couples TRBV3-1 (or the pseudogene TRBV3-2) to TRBJ2-4, with 11 bases fitting TRBD2. CDR3 nucleotides: TGTGCCAGCAGCCAAGTGACTAGCGGGGCCTGGGGCATTCAGTACTTC. Translating it yields CASSQVTSGAWGIQYF.